This TCR beta chain was sequenced for a study of blood T cells in healthy people across ages. Study as a whole: Template switching retrieved approximately one barcoded beta molecule for each two T cells.

J gave up 7 bases and V 1 base, and 7 bases lay outside the gene matches. CDR1 is SEHNR, CDR2 FQNEAQ, per germline (reference sequence). The CDR3 has 15 amino acids. The authors ran a second PCR of about 7 to 11 cycles using a sample-barcoded 5' primer and a J-beta primer mix. A single record per CDR3 protein comes from TCRdb applying MiXCR to the 5' RACE reads. Here the sample spans 1,500,000 or so distinct CDR3 sequences, roughly 64% being singletons. The genes are TRBV7-9 and TRBJ2-7, with TRBD1 identical over 10 bases. What was sequenced was blood. This clonotype originated in a man between 18 and 35 years old in good health. CDR3 residues: CASSLEGGQGDEQYF. For the CDR3, the DNA is TGTGCCAGCAGCTTAGAGGGAGGACAGGGGGATGAGCAGTACTTC.